This entry features one T cell receptor (beta chain) sequence. Germline CDR1 and CDR2: PRHDT and FYEKMQ (reference sequence). Trimming removed 5 bases from V and 5 bases from J, with 18 bases in between. CDR3 length: 15 amino acids. Method: immunoSEQ multiplex PCR; TCRdb's copy keeps in-frame clones and lacks some. The sample contains about 330,000 clones, roughly 90% of which appear only once. This sample is drawn from a study of Ad26.COV2.S vaccination and SARS-CoV-2 variants. As to treatment: about 20 received Ad26.COV2.S at low or high dose, single or two shots; about five received placebo; per-sample allocation not given. Following the first vaccine or placebo injection, samples were taken on day 63.

This sequence originates from a person aged 18-65 years who received the Ad26.COV2.S COVID-19 vaccine or a placebo. Source: peripheral blood, taken in a trial of Ad26.COV2.S vaccine versus placebo. The V call is TRBV13, the J call TRBJ2-5, with D possibly being TRBD1 (6 bases). The CDR3 protein is CASSRLTGSGETQYF. The DNA of the CDR3 is TGTGCCAGCAGCCGATTAACAGGGAGTGGGGAGACCCAGTACTTC.